This TCR beta chain comes out of a study of blood T cell repertoires in COVID-19. Study-wide context: Donors in the United States, Italy and Spain gave samples during acute or convalescent COVID-19.

Only in-frame clones appear in the TCRdb table, and some are missing; sequencing was by immunoSEQ multiplex PCR. The sample contains approximately 380,000 clones, approximately 90% of which appear only once. Everyone who took part was roughly 18 to 89 years old, and they came from 20 to 25 US areas. The CDR3 has 16 residues. The germline CDR1 and CDR2 sequences are LNHDA and SQIVND (reference sequence). V shed 4 bases and J 0 bases; nucleotides not matched to a gene: 6. This TCR was sampled from a woman aged 40 to 55 who had been exposed to COVID-19. Sequencing used PBMCs or T cells enriched from blood (not recorded which). The rearrangement uses TRBV19 and TRBJ1-3; 7 positions match TRBD1. CDR3 protein: CASSTRQGDSGNTIYF. The CDR3 bases are TGTGCCAGTAGTACTCGACAGGGAGACTCTGGAAACACCATATATTTT.